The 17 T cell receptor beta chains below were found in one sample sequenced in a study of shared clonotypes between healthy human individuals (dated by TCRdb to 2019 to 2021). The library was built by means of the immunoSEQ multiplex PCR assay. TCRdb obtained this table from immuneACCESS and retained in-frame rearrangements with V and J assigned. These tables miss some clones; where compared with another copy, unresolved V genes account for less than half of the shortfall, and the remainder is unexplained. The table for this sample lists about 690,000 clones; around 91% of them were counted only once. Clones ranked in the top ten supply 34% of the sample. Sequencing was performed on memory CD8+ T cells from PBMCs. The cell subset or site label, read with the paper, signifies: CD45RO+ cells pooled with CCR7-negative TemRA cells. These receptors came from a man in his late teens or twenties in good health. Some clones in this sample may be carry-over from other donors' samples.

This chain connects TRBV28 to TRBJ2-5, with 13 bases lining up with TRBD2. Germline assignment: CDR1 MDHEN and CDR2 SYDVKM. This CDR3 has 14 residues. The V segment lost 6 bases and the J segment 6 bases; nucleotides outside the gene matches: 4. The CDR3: CASRLAGGPKTQYF. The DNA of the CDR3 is TGTGCCAGCAGACTAGCGGGAGGGCCGAAGACCCAGTACTTC.

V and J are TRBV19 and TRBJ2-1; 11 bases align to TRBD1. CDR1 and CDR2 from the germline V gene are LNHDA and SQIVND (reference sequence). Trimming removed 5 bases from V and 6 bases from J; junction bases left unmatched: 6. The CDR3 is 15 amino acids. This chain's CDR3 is CASSFWTGGGNEQFF. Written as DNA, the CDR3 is TGTGCCAGTAGTTTCTGGACAGGGGGCGGCAATGAGCAGTTCTTC.

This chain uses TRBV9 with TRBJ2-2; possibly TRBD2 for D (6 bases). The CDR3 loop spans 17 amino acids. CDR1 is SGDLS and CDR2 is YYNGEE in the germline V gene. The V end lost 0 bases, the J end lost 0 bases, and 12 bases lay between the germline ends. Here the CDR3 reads CASSVARGTANTGELFF. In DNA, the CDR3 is TGTGCCAGCAGCGTAGCTCGCGGGACGGCGAACACCGGGGAGCTGTTTTTT. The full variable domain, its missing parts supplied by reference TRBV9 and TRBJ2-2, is DSGVTQTPKHLITATGQRVTLRCSPRSGDLSVYWYQQSLDQGLQFLIQYYNGEERAKGNILERFSAQQFPDLHSELNLSSLELGDSALYFCASSVARGTANTGELFFGEGSRLTVL.

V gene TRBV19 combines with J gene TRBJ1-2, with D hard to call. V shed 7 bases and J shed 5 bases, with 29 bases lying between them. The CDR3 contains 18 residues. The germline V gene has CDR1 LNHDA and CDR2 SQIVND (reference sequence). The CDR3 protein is CASTPLLITAEANYGYTF. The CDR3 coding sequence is TGTGCCAGTACCCCCCTATTGATCACAGCAGAAGCCAATTATGGCTACACCTTC.

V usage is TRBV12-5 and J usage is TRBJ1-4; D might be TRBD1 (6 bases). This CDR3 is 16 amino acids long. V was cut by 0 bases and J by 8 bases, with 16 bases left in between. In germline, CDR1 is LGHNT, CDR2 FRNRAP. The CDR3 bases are TGTGCTAGTGGTTTGGTCCAGGGGCGGATTGGGGAAAAACTGTTTTTT. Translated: CASGLVQGRIGEKLFF.

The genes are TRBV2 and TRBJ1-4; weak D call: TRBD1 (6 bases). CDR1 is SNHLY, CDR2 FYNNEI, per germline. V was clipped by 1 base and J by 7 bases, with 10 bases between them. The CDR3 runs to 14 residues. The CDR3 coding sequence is TGTGCCAGCAGTGAAGGGGGGGCAGTTGAAAAACTGTTTTTT. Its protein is CASSEGGAVEKLFF.

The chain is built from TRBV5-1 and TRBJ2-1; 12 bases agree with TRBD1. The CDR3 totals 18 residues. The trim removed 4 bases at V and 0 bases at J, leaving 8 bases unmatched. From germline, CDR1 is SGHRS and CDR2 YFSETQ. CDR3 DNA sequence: TGCGCCAGCAGCGCCGGGACAGGGGGCTTTAACTCCTACAATGAGCAGTTCTTC. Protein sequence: CASSAGTGGFNSYNEQFF. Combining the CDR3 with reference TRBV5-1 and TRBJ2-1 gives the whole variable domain KAGVTQTPRYLIKTRGQQVTLSCSPISGHRSVSWYQQTPGQGLQFLFEYFSETQRNKGNFPGRFSGRQFSNSRSEMNVSTLELGDSALYLCASSAGTGGFNSYNEQFFGPGTRLTVL.

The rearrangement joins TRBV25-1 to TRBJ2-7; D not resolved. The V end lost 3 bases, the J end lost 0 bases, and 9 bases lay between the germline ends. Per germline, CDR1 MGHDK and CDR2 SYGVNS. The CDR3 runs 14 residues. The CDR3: CASSDLRSSYEQYF. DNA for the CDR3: TGTGCCAGCAGTGATCTCAGGAGCTCCTACGAGCAGTACTTC.

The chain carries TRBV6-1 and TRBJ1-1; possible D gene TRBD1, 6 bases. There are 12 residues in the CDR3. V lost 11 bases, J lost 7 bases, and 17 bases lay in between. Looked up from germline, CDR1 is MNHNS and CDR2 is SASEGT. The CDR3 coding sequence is TGTGCCTCGTGGGCAGGGGCAAGTGAAGCTTTCTTT. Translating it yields CASWAGASEAFF.

This chain's CDR3 is CASSNVRGAEAFF. The CDR3 region has the DNA TGTGCCAGCAGCAACGTCCGGGGGGCGGAAGCTTTCTTT. This chain uses TRBV11-2 with TRBJ1-1; D is perhaps TRBD1 (6 bases). The ends were cut back, 5 bases at V and 8 bases at J, with 15 bases in the middle. CDR3 length: 13 residues. The V gene's germline CDR1 is SGHAT and CDR2 FQNNGV.

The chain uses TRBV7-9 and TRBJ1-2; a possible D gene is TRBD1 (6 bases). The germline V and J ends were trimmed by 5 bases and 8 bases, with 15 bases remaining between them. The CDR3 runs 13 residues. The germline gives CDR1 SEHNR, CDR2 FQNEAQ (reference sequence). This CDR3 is CASSPGTPVGYTF. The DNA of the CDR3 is TGTGCCAGCAGCCCCGGGACACCGGTCGGCTACACCTTC.

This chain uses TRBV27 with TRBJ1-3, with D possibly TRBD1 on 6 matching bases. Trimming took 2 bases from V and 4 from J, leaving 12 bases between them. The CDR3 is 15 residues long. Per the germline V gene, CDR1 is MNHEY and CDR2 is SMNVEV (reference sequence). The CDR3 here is CASSLRRGFGNTIYF. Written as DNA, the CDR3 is TGTGCCAGCAGTTTAAGGAGGGGGTTCGGAAACACCATATATTTT.

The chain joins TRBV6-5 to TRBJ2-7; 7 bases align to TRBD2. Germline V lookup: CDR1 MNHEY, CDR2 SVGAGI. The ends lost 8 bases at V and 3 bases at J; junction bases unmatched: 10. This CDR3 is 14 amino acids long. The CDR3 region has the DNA TGTGCCAGCGGGAGGGCAGGGAATCTCTACGAGCAGTACTTC. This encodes CASGRAGNLYEQYF.

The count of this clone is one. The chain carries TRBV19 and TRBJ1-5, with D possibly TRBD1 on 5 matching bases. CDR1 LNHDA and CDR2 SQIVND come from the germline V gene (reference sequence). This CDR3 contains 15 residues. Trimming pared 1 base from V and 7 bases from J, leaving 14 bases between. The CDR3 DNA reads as TGTGCCAGTAGTATAGTTCTTCGAGGGGACCAGCCCCAGCATTTT. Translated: CASSIVLRGDQPQHF.

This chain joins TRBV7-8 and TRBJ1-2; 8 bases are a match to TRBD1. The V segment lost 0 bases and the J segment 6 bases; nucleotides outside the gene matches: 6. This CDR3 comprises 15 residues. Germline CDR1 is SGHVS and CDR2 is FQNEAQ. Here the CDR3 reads CASSLAGQGPHGYTF. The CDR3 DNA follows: TGTGCCAGCAGCTTAGCCGGACAGGGACCCCATGGCTACACCTTC.

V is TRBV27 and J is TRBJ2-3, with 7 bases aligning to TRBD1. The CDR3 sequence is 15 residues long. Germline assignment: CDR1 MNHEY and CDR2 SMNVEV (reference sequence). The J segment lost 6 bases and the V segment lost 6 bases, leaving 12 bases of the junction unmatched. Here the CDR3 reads CASRAQRGLGDTQYF. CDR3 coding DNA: TGTGCCAGCAGGGCCCAGAGGGGGCTGGGGGATACGCAGTATTTT.

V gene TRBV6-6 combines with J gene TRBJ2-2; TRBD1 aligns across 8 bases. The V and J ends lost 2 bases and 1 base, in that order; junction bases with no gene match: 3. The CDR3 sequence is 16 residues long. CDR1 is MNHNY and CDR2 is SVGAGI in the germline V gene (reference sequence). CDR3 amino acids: CASSYLDRVNTGELFF. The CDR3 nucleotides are TGTGCCAGCAGTTACCTGGACAGGGTGAACACCGGGGAGCTGTTTTTT.